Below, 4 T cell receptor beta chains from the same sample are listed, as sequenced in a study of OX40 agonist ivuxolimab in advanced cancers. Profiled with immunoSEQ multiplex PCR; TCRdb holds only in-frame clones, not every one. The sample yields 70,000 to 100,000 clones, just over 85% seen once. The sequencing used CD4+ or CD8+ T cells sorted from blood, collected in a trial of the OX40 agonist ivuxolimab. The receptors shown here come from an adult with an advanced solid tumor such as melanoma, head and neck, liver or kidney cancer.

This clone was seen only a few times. Written as DNA, the CDR3 is TGCGCCCACTTCACGGGGGCTAGCGGGAGTGAGGATACGCAGTATTTT. This translates into CAHFTGASGSEDTQYF. The chain is built from TRBV23-1 and TRBJ2-3, with 10 bases fitting TRBD2. TRBV23-1 is noted as an ORF with a role that remains uncertain. The CDR3 sequence is 16 residues long. Losses at the gene ends were 11 bases for V and 6 bases for J; bases not matched to a gene: 17.

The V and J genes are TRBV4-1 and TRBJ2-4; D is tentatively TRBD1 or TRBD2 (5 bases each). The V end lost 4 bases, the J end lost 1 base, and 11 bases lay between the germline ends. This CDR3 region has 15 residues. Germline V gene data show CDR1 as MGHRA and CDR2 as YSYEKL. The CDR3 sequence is CASSPGTQAKNIQYF. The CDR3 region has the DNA TGCGCCAGCAGCCCCGGGACGCAGGCCAAAAACATTCAGTACTTC.

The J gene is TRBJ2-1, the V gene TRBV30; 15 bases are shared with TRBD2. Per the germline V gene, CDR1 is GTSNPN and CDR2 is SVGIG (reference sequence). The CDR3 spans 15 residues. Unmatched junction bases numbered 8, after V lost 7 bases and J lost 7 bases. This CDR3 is CASWTSGRGRNEQFF. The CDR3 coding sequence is TGTGCCTCCTGGACTAGCGGGAGGGGGAGAAATGAGCAGTTCTTC.

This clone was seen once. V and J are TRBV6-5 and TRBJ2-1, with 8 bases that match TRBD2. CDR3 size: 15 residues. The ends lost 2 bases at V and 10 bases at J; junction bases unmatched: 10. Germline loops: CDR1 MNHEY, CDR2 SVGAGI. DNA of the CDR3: TGTGCCAGCAGTTACGAACTAGCGGCGCAGGGGGAGCAGTTCTTC. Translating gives CASSYELAAQGEQFF.